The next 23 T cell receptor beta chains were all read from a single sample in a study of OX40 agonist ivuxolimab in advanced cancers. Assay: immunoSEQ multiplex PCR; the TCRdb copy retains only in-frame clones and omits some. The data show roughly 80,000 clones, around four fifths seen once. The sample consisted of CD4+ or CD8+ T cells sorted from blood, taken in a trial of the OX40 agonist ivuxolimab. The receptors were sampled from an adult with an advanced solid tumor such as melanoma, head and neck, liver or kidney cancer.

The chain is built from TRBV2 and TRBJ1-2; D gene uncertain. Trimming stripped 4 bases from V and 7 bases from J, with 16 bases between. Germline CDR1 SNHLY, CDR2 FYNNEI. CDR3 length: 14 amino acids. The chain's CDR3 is CASSVPGLKGGYTF. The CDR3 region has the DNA TGTGCCAGCAGTGTACCGGGGTTGAAGGGTGGCTACACCTTC.

In DNA form, the CDR3 reads TGTGCCAGTTCACAGTACAATGAGCAGTTCTTC. Translated, it gives CASSQYNEQFF. V is TRBV19 and J is TRBJ2-1; D unresolved. Germline V gene data show CDR1 as LNHDA and CDR2 as SQIVND (reference sequence). Trimming took off 8 bases at V and 4 bases at J, with 6 bases between the two ends. This CDR3 is built from 11 residues.

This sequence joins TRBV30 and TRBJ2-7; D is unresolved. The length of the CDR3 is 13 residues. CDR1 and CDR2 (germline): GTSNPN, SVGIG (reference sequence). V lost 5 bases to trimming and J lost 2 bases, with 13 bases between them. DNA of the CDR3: TGTGCCTGGGTTAGTGCGGTCACCTACGAGCAGTACTTC. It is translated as CAWVSAVTYEQYF.

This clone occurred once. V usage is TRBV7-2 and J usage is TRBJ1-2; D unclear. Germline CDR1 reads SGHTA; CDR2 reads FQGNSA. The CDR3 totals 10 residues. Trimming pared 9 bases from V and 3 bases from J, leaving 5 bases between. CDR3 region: CASRDYGYTF. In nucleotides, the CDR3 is TGTGCCAGTAGGGACTATGGCTACACCTTC.

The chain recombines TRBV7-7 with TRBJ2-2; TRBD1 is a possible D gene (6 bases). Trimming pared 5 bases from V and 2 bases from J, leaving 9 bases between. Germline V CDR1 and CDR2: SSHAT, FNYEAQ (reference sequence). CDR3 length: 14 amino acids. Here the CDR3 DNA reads TGTGCCAGCAGCCGGGACACTAACACCGGGGAGCTGTTTTTT. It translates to CASSRDTNTGELFF.

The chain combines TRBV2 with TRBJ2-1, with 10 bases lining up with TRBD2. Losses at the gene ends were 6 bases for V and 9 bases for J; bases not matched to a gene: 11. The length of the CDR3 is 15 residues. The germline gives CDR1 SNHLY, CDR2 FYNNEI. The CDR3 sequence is CASRAGTSVIGEQFF. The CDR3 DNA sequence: TGTGCCAGCAGGGCCGGGACTAGCGTGATAGGTGAGCAGTTCTTC.

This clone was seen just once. Here the CDR3 DNA reads TGCGCCAGCAGCTTGGATCCTGGGGAAGGAAAAGAAAAACTGTTTTTT. Amino acids: CASSLDPGEGKEKLFF. The rearrangement links TRBV5-1 to TRBJ1-4; D not certain. Germline CDR1 and CDR2: SGHRS and YFSETQ. Trimming removed 0 bases from V and 8 bases from J, with 17 bases in between. This CDR3 is built from 16 residues.

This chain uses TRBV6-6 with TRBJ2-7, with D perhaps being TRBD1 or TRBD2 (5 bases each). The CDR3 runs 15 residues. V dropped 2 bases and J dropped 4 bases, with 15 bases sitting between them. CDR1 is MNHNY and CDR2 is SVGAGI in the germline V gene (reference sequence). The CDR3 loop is CASSYERGQRYEQYF. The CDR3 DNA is TGTGCCAGCAGTTACGAGAGGGGCCAGAGATACGAGCAGTACTTC.

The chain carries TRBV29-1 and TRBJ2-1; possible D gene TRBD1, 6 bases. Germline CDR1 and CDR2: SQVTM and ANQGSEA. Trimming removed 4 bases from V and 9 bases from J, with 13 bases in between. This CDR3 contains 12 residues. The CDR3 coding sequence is TGCAGCGTTGTCAGGGGAGTACGTGAGCAGTTCTTC. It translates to CSVVRGVREQFF.

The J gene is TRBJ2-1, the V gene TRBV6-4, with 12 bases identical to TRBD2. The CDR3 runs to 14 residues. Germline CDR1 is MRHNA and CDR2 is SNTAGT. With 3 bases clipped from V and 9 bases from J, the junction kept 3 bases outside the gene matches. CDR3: CASSELAGGGEQFF. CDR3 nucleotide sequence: TGTGCCAGCAGTGAACTAGCGGGAGGCGGTGAGCAGTTCTTC.

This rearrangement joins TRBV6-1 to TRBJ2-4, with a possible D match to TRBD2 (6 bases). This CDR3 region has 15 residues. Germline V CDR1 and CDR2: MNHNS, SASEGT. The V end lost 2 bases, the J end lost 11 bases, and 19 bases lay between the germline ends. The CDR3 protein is CASSESARLGMVQYF. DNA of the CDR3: TGTGCCAGCAGTGAAAGTGCTAGACTAGGAATGGTTCAGTACTTC.

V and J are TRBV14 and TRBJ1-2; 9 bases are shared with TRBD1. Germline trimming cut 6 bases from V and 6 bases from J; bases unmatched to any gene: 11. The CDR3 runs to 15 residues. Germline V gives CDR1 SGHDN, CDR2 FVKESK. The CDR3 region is CASSFGQGRFHGYTF. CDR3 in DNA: TGTGCCAGCAGTTTCGGACAGGGGCGCTTTCATGGCTACACCTTC.

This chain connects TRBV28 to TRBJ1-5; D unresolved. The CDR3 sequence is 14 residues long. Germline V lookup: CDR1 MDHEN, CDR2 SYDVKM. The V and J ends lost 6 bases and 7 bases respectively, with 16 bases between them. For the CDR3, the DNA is TGTGCCAGCAGACGTGCCGGTGAATGGCAGCCCCAGCATTTT. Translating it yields CASRRAGEWQPQHF.

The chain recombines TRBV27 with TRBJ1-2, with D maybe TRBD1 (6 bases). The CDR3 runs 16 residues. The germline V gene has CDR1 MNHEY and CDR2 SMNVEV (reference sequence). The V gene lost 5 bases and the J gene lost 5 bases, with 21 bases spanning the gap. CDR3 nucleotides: TGTGCCAGCAGTCGACAGGCAAAGGGAAGGCAATATGGCTACACCTTC. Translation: CASSRQAKGRQYGYTF.

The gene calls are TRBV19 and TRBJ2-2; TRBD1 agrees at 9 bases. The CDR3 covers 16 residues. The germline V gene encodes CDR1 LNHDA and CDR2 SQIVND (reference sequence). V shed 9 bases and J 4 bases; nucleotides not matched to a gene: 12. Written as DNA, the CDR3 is TGTGCCAGCGTCGCGACAGGGGGTGTATCCACCGGGGAGCTGTTTTTT. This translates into CASVATGGVSTGELFF.

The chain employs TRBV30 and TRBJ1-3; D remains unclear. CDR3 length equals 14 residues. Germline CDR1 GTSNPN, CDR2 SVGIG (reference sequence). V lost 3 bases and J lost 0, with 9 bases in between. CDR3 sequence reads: CAWRRTISGNTIYF. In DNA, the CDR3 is TGTGCCTGGAGACGGACCATCTCTGGAAACACCATATATTTT.

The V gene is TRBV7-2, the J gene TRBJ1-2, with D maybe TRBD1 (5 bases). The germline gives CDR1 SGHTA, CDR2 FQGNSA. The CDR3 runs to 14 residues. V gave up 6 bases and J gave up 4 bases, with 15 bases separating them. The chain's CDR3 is CASSQGVGGYGYTF. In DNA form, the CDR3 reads TGTGCCAGCAGTCAAGGCGTTGGGGGCTATGGCTACACCTTC.

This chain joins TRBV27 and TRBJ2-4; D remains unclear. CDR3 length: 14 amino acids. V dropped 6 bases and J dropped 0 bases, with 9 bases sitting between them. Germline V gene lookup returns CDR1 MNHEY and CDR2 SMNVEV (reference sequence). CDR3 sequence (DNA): TGTGCCAGCAGCCCAACCCTAGCCAAAAACATTCAGTACTTC. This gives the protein CASSPTLAKNIQYF.

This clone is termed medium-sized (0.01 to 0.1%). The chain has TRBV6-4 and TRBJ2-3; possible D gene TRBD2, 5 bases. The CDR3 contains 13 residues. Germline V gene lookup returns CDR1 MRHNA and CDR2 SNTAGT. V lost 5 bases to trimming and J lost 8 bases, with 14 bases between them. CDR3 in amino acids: CASSSDIRGTQYF. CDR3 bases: TGTGCCAGCAGTTCCGACATCCGGGGTACGCAGTATTTT.

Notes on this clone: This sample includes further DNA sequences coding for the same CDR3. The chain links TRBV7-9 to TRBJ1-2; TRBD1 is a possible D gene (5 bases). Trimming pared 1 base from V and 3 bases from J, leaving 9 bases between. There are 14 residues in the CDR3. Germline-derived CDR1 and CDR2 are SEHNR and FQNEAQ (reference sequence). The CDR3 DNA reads TGTGCCAGCAGCTTAGAAAGGGGAGACTATGGCTACACCTTC. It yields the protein CASSLERGDYGYTF.

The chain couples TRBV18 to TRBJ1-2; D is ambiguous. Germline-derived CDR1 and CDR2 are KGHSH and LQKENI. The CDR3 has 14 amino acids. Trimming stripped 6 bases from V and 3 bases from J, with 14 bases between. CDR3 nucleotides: TGTGCCAGCTCCCCGCCGGTATTTGACTATGGCTACACCTTC. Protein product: CASSPPVFDYGYTF.

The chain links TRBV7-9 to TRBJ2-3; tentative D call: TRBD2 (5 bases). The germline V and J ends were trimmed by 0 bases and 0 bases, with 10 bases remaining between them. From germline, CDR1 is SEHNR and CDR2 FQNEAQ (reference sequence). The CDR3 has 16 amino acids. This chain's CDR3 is CASSLASGISTDTQYF. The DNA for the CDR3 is TGTGCCAGCAGCTTAGCGTCCGGGATTAGCACAGATACGCAGTATTTT. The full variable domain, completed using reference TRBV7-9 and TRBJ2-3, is DTGVSQNPRHKITKRGQNVTFRCDPISEHNRLYWYRQTLGQGPEFLTYFQNEAQLEKSRLLSDRFSAERPKGSFSTLEIQRTEQGDSAMYLCASSLASGISTDTQYFGPGTRLTVL.

CDR3 amino acids: CAWSSWSSGYGYTF. CDR3 DNA sequence: TGTGCCTGGAGTTCGTGGAGCTCGGGCTATGGCTACACCTTC. The chain recombines TRBV30 with TRBJ1-2; D remains ambiguous. V was clipped by 2 bases and J by 4 bases, with 14 bases between them. The CDR3 sequence is 14 residues long. Germline CDR1 GTSNPN, CDR2 SVGIG (reference sequence). The full variable domain, in which reference TRBV30 and TRBJ1-2 provide the parts outside the CDR3, is SQTIHQWPATLVQPVGSPLSLECTVEGTSNPNLYWYRQAAGRGLQLLFYSVGIGQISSEVPQNLSASRPQDRQFILSSKKLLLSDSGFYLCAWSSWSSGYGYTFGSGTRLTVV.